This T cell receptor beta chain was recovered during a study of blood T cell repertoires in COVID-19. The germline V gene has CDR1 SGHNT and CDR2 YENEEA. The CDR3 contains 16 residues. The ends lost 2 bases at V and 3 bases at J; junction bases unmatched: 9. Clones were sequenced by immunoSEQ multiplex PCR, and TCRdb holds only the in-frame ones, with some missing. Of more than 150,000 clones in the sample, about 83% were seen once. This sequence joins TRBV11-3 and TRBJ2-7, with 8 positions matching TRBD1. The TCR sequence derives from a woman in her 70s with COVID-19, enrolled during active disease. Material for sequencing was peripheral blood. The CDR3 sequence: CASSLLHRDRFYEQYF. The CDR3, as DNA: TGTGCCAGCAGCTTACTTCACCGGGACAGGTTCTACGAGCAGTACTTC.